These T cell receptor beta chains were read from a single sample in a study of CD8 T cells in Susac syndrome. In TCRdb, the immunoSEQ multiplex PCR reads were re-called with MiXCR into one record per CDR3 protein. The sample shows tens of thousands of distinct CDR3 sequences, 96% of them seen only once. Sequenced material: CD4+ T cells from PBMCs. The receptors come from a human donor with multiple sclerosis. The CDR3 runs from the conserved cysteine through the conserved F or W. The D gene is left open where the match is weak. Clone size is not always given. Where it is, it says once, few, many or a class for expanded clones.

CDR3 protein: CASTPGTANYGYTF; CDR3 DNA: TGTGCCAGCACCCCCGGGACGGCCAACTATGGCTACACCTTC; clone size: -; J gene: TRBJ1-2; D gene: -; V gene: TRBV12-3/TRBV12-4
CDR3 protein: CASSHAGPPYGYTF; CDR3 DNA: TGTGCCAGCAGCCACGCAGGGCCCCCCTATGGCTACACCTTC; clone size: -; J gene: TRBJ1-2; D gene: -; V gene: TRBV7-2
CDR3 protein: CASSPSAYEQYF; CDR3 DNA: TGTGCCAGCAGCCCGTCGGCCTACGAGCAGTACTTC; clone size: -; J gene: TRBJ2-7; D gene: -; V gene: TRBV7-2
CDR3 protein: CASSPGTFSYEQYF; CDR3 DNA: TGTGCCAGCAGCCCGGGGACATTCTCCTACGAGCAGTACTTC; clone size: -; J gene: TRBJ2-7; D gene: -; V gene: TRBV7-6
CDR3 protein: CATSAAGAISYEQYF; CDR3 DNA: TGTGCCACCAGTGCAGCAGGGGCGATCTCCTACGAGCAGTACTTC; clone size: -; J gene: TRBJ2-7; D gene: -; V gene: TRBV24-1
CDR3 protein: CASSLERNTEAFF; CDR3 DNA: TGCGCCAGCAGCTTGGAGCGGAACACTGAAGCTTTCTTT; clone size: -; J gene: TRBJ1-1; D gene: -; V gene: TRBV5-1
CDR3 protein: CSAGAVNTEAFF; CDR3 DNA: TGCAGCGCTGGAGCAGTTAACACTGAAGCTTTCTTT; clone size: -; J gene: TRBJ1-1; D gene: -; V gene: TRBV29-1
CDR3 protein: CASSRDRGELFF; CDR3 DNA: TGTGCCAGCAGCAGGGACAGGGGGGAGCTGTTTTTT; clone size: once; J gene: TRBJ2-2; D gene: TRBD1; V gene: TRBV27
CDR3 protein: CASIRAAKETQYF; CDR3 DNA: TGTGCCAGCATTCGGGCAGCCAAAGAGACCCAGTACTTC; clone size: once; J gene: TRBJ2-5; D gene: -; V gene: TRBV6-6
CDR3 protein: CASSLGRVQETQYF; CDR3 DNA: TGTGCCAGCAGCTTGGGCAGGGTGCAAGAGACCCAGTACTTC; clone size: -; J gene: TRBJ2-5; D gene: -; V gene: TRBV7-8
CDR3 protein: CASRTPGQGKDEQFF; CDR3 DNA: TGTGCCAGCAGAACTCCGGGACAGGGAAAAGATGAGCAGTTCTTC; clone size: -; J gene: TRBJ2-1; D gene: TRBD1; V gene: TRBV27
CDR3 protein: CASRGDSVPPYEQYF; CDR3 DNA: TGTGCCAGCAGGGGGGACAGCGTTCCGCCCTACGAGCAGTACTTC; clone size: -; J gene: TRBJ2-7; D gene: TRBD1; V gene: TRBV27
CDR3 protein: CASSFNLAGYNEQFF; CDR3 DNA: TGTGCCAGCAGTTTCAACCTAGCGGGCTACAATGAGCAGTTCTTC; clone size: -; J gene: TRBJ2-1; D gene: TRBD2; V gene: TRBV7-3
CDR3 protein: CASSTGQNTGELFF; CDR3 DNA: TGTGCCAGCTCAACGGGACAAAACACCGGGGAGCTGTTTTTT; clone size: -; J gene: TRBJ2-2; D gene: -; V gene: TRBV18
CDR3 protein: CASSQDRRAGGPHNEQFF; CDR3 DNA: TGTGCCAGCAGCCAAGATCGTAGGGCGGGGGGACCCCACAATGAGCAGTTCTTC; clone size: -; J gene: TRBJ2-1; D gene: TRBD2; V gene: TRBV4-2
CDR3 protein: CSAPGAHEQYF; CDR3 DNA: TGCAGCGCCCCGGGGGCGCACGAGCAGTACTTC; clone size: -; J gene: TRBJ2-7; D gene: -; V gene: TRBV20-1
CDR3 protein: CASSYSNQSPYEQYF; CDR3 DNA: TGTGCCAGCAGTTACTCGAACCAGTCTCCCTACGAGCAGTACTTC; clone size: -; J gene: TRBJ2-7; D gene: -; V gene: TRBV6-6
CDR3 protein: CASDQGDEQYF; CDR3 DNA: TGTGCCAGCGACCAGGGTGACGAGCAGTACTTC; clone size: -; J gene: TRBJ2-7; D gene: -; V gene: TRBV11-3
CDR3 protein: CAWSGQGGQPQHF; CDR3 DNA: TGTGCCTGGAGTGGACAGGGCGGCCAGCCCCAGCATTTT; clone size: -; J gene: TRBJ1-5; D gene: TRBD1; V gene: TRBV30
CDR3 protein: CASSLQGDTEAFF; CDR3 DNA: TGCGCCAGCAGCTTACAGGGAGACACTGAAGCTTTCTTT; clone size: -; J gene: TRBJ1-1; D gene: -; V gene: TRBV5-1
CDR3 protein: CASSLRGRYNEQFF; CDR3 DNA: TGTGCCAGCAGTCTACGTGGGAGATACAATGAGCAGTTCTTC; clone size: -; J gene: TRBJ2-1; D gene: -; V gene: TRBV3-1
CDR3 protein: CSAVLRGGSTDTQYF; CDR3 DNA: TGCAGTGCCGTCCTGCGGGGCGGAAGCACAGATACGCAGTATTTT; clone size: -; J gene: TRBJ2-3; D gene: -; V gene: TRBV20-1
CDR3 protein: CASSTFRTAKRDEQYF; CDR3 DNA: TGTGCCAGCAGCACCTTCCGGACAGCCAAAAGGGACGAGCAGTACTTC; clone size: -; J gene: TRBJ2-7; D gene: -; V gene: TRBV11-3
CDR3 protein: CSVRTGGSNTEAFF; CDR3 DNA: TGCAGCGTCAGGACAGGGGGATCGAACACTGAAGCTTTCTTT; clone size: -; J gene: TRBJ1-1; D gene: TRBD1; V gene: TRBV29-1
CDR3 protein: CSVGSLAGGLDTQYF; CDR3 DNA: TGCAGCGTTGGCTCTTTAGCGGGGGGATTGGATACGCAGTATTTT; clone size: once; J gene: TRBJ2-3; D gene: TRBD2; V gene: TRBV29-1
CDR3 protein: CASSLGGASYNEQFF; CDR3 DNA: TGTGCCAGCAGTTTGGGCGGGGCCTCCTACAATGAGCAGTTCTTC; clone size: few; J gene: TRBJ2-1; D gene: -; V gene: TRBV12-3/TRBV12-4
CDR3 protein: CASSPGQAYNEQFF; CDR3 DNA: TGTGCCAGTAGCCCTGGACAGGCCTACAATGAGCAGTTCTTC; clone size: -; J gene: TRBJ2-1; D gene: TRBD1; V gene: TRBV19
CDR3 protein: CASSVGGGSYNEQFF; CDR3 DNA: TGTGCCAGCAGCGTAGGGGGGGGCTCCTACAATGAGCAGTTCTTC; clone size: -; J gene: TRBJ2-1; D gene: -; V gene: TRBV13
CDR3 protein: CASSRDSYGYTF; CDR3 DNA: TGTGCCAGCAGCCGAGACAGTTATGGCTACACCTTC; clone size: -; J gene: TRBJ1-2; D gene: -; V gene: TRBV3-1
CDR3 protein: CASSAQLTGQEGYTF; CDR3 DNA: TGTGCCAGCAGCGCCCAACTTACAGGGCAAGAGGGCTACACCTTC; clone size: -; J gene: TRBJ1-2; D gene: -; V gene: TRBV11-2
CDR3 protein: CASSLAVNEQYF; CDR3 DNA: TGTGCCAGCAGCTTAGCGGTGAACGAGCAGTACTTC; clone size: -; J gene: TRBJ2-7; D gene: -; V gene: TRBV7-8
CDR3 protein: CASLGLQNSPLHF; CDR3 DNA: TGTGCCAGCCTGGGACTGCAGAATTCACCCCTCCACTTT; clone size: -; J gene: TRBJ1-6; D gene: -; V gene: TRBV12-3/TRBV12-4
CDR3 protein: CASSNRDWEGYTF; CDR3 DNA: TGCGCCAGCAGCAACCGGGACTGGGAGGGCTACACCTTC; clone size: -; J gene: TRBJ1-2; D gene: -; V gene: TRBV5-1
CDR3 protein: CASSGGVLGATYEQYF; CDR3 DNA: TGTGCCAGCTCAGGAGGAGTGTTAGGGGCCACCTACGAGCAGTACTTC; clone size: -; J gene: TRBJ2-7; D gene: -; V gene: TRBV7-6
CDR3 protein: CASSLRDSTLGGYTF; CDR3 DNA: TGTGCCAGCAGTTTGAGGGATTCTACGTTGGGTGGCTACACCTTC; clone size: -; J gene: TRBJ1-2; D gene: -; V gene: TRBV12-3/TRBV12-4
CDR3 protein: CASSPVLSIGYTF; CDR3 DNA: TGTGCCAGCAGCCCGGTTCTGTCTATTGGCTACACCTTC; clone size: once; J gene: TRBJ1-2; D gene: -; V gene: TRBV7-2
CDR3 protein: CASSYSDRAPGANVLTF; CDR3 DNA: TGTGCCAGCAGTTACTCGGACAGGGCACCTGGGGCCAACGTCCTGACTTTC; clone size: once; J gene: TRBJ2-6; D gene: TRBD1; V gene: TRBV6-5
CDR3 protein: CASSAYGTGFTDTQYF; CDR3 DNA: TGTGCCAGCAGCGCATACGGGACTGGGTTCACAGATACGCAGTATTTT; clone size: -; J gene: TRBJ2-3; D gene: -; V gene: TRBV11-3
CDR3 protein: CASSQEGVTEAFF; CDR3 DNA: TGCGCCAGCAGCCAAGAGGGGGTTACTGAAGCTTTCTTT; clone size: once; J gene: TRBJ1-1; D gene: -; V gene: TRBV4-1
CDR3 protein: CSGQLTYNEQFF; CDR3 DNA: TGCAGCGGACAACTCACGTACAATGAGCAGTTCTTC; clone size: -; J gene: TRBJ2-1; D gene: -; V gene: TRBV29-1
CDR3 protein: CSARPASYASGGLYEQYF; CDR3 DNA: TGCAGTGCTAGGCCCGCCTCTTACGCTAGCGGGGGGCTCTACGAGCAGTACTTC; clone size: once; J gene: TRBJ2-7; D gene: TRBD2; V gene: TRBV20-1